These T cell receptor beta chains were read from a single sample in a study of T cell responses to AZD1222 COVID-19 vaccine. This table comes from immunoSEQ multiplex PCR, and its TCRdb copy is limited to in-frame clones, with some not included. Here the sample spans around 160,000 clones, more than 75% being singletons. This specimen was peripheral blood, taken on day 0 of AZD1222 vaccination. The receptor set was obtained from an adult in good health. CDR3s include the opening cysteine and the closing phenylalanine or tryptophan. Each record gives: V gene, clone size, J gene, D gene, CDR3 protein, CDR3 DNA. The D gene is left open where the match is weak. Rows give clone size only sometimes, using once, few, many, or a class for an expanded clone.

TRBV4-2	few	TRBJ2-5	TRBD1	CASSPGQGHQETQYF	TGTGCCAGCAGCCCCGGACAGGGACACCAAGAGACCCAGTACTTC
TRBV5-1	few	TRBJ2-1	TRBD2	CASSTGLALLDEQFF	TGCGCCAGCAGCACGGGACTAGCTCTCCTCGATGAGCAGTTCTTC
TRBV4-2	-	TRBJ2-2	TRBD2	CASSQDGSGREKAGELFF	TGTGCCAGCAGCCAAGATGGTAGCGGGAGGGAAAAGGCCGGGGAGCTGTTTTTT
TRBV7-8	once	TRBJ1-5	-	CASSPNEGVDSNQPQHF	TGTGCCAGCAGCCCCAATGAGGGCGTTGATAGCAATCAGCCCCAGCATTTT
TRBV11-3	-	TRBJ1-5	-	CASSPRGRGNQPQHF	TGTGCCAGCAGCCCTAGGGGCAGGGGTAATCAGCCCCAGCATTTT
TRBV6-4	-	TRBJ2-1	TRBD2	CASSESGGGSYNEQFF	TGTGCCAGCAGTGAAAGCGGGGGGGGCTCCTACAATGAGCAGTTCTTC
TRBV7-3	-	TRBJ2-3	-	CASSLMAAVADTQYF	TGTGCCAGCAGCCTAATGGCGGCCGTTGCGGATACGCAGTATTTT
TRBV2	-	TRBJ1-1	-	CASSEGALNTEAFF	TGTGCCAGCAGTGAGGGGGCCCTGAACACTGAAGCTTTCTTT
TRBV6-2/TRBV6-3	-	TRBJ1-2	-	CASSYGLYYGYTF	TGTGCCAGCAGTTACGGGTTGTACTATGGCTACACCTTC
TRBV10-3	-	TRBJ2-7	TRBD2	CAIRNGGSSYEQYF	TGTGCCATCAGGAACGGGGGGAGCTCCTACGAGCAGTACTTC
TRBV5-4	-	TRBJ1-1	-	CASSLWLGTEAFF	TGTGCCAGCAGCTTGTGGTTAGGGACTGAAGCTTTCTTT
TRBV5-1	once	TRBJ1-1	-	CASSDSGILAEAFF	TGCGCCAGCAGCGATTCAGGGATTCTGGCTGAAGCTTTCTTT
TRBV19	-	TRBJ2-5	-	CASSTGAGETQYF	TGTGCCAGTAGTACGGGAGCTGGTGAGACCCAGTACTTC
TRBV4-3	-	TRBJ1-2	-	CASSVRTNYGYTF	TGCGCCAGCAGCGTCAGGACGAACTATGGCTACACCTTC
TRBV3-1/TRBV3-2	-	TRBJ1-3	-	CASSSTGQGNTIYF	TGTGCCAGCAGCTCTACGGGACAAGGAAACACCATATATTTT
TRBV21-1	-	TRBJ2-2	-	CASSKAGQEHRGAVF	TGTGCCAGCAGCAAAGCGGGACAAGAACACCGGGGAGCTGTTTTT
TRBV11-2	once	TRBJ1-1	-	CASSLDIGDTEAFF	TGTGCCAGCAGCTTAGATATCGGGGACACTGAAGCTTTCTTT
TRBV7-9	-	TRBJ1-1	-	CASSLQTVRMAEAFF	TGTGCCAGCAGCTTACAGACAGTGCGCATGGCTGAAGCTTTCTTT
TRBV14	-	TRBJ1-3	-	CASSLHRGAGNTIYF	TGTGCCAGCAGCCTTCATCGGGGGGCTGGAAACACCATATATTTT
TRBV19	-	TRBJ2-3	TRBD2	CASSMGGVVDTQYF	TGTGCCAGTAGTATGGGAGGGGTGGTCGATACGCAGTATTTT
TRBV9	few	TRBJ1-5	-	CASSVGDRQPQHF	TGTGCCAGCAGCGTGGGGGATCGACAGCCCCAGCATTTT
TRBV19	-	TRBJ1-1	-	CASSRRDGLAFF	TGTGCCAGTAGTAGGAGGGACGGCCTGGCTTTCTTT
TRBV2	few	TRBJ1-5	TRBD1	CASGDRGGQPQHF	TGTGCCAGCGGAGACAGGGGCGGTCAGCCCCAGCATTTT
TRBV18	-	TRBJ2-1	TRBD2	CASSPRGASGSWGFNEQFF	TGTGCCAGCTCACCCCGAGGGGCTAGCGGGAGTTGGGGGTTCAATGAGCAGTTCTTC
TRBV9	-	TRBJ1-1	-	CASSPRGQTMNTEAFF	TGTGCCAGCAGCCCTCGGGGGCAAACGATGAACACTGAAGCTTTCTTT
TRBV12-3/TRBV12-4	-	TRBJ2-1	-	CASSLRLNEQFF	TGTGCCAGCAGTTTAAGACTCAATGAGCAGTTCTTC
TRBV10-3	-	TRBJ1-2	TRBD1	CAISEGRSWDRDGYTF	TGTGCCATCAGTGAGGGGAGGTCATGGGACAGGGATGGCTACACCTTC
TRBV11-3	-	TRBJ2-2	-	CASSLDRGSGELFF	TGTGCCAGCAGCTTAGATCGGGGTTCCGGGGAGCTGTTTTTT
TRBV19	-	TRBJ1-1	TRBD1	CASAGGEAEAFF	TGTGCCAGTGCAGGGGGCGAAGCTGAAGCTTTCTTT
TRBV14	-	TRBJ1-2	TRBD1	CASARDRIYGYTF	TGTGCCAGCGCTAGGGACAGAATTTATGGCTACACCTTC
TRBV19	-	TRBJ1-2	-	CASSMLVSNYGYTF	TGTGCCAGTAGTATGCTCGTGTCTAACTATGGCTACACCTTC
TRBV28	-	TRBJ1-2	-	CASSYNYGYTF	TGTGCCAGCAGTTACAACTATGGCTACACCTTC
TRBV29-1	-	TRBJ2-2	TRBD1	CSAKLRQGSSLGTGELFF	TGCAGCGCCAAACTCAGACAGGGTTCTTCCCTCGGCACCGGGGAGCTGTTTTTT
TRBV24-1	-	TRBJ2-1	-	CATSGGGGNEQFF	TGTGCCACCAGTGGTGGAGGAGGGAATGAGCAGTTCTTC
TRBV27	-	TRBJ2-1	TRBD1	CASSFRTGSEQFF	TGTGCCAGCAGTTTTCGGACAGGCTCCGAGCAGTTCTTC
TRBV18	once	TRBJ1-2	-	CASSIGPGAYGYTF	TGTGCCAGCTCAATCGGCCCCGGGGCCTATGGCTACACCTTC
TRBV2	-	TRBJ1-4	-	CASSRGVTNEKLFF	TGTGCCAGCAGCAGGGGAGTCACTAATGAAAAACTGTTTTTT